Shown below are 27 T cell receptor beta chains from a single sample sequenced in a study of blood T cell repertoires in COVID-19 (dated by TCRdb to the early 2020s). Receptor amplification or capture employed the immunoSEQ multiplex PCR assay. TCRdb carries this immuneACCESS record with in-frame sequences only. Its versions omit some clonotypes, under half of them owing to an unresolved V gene in the studies checked, with the rest unexplained. The sample table contains 100,000 or so clones; only one count was recorded for 65% to 90% of them. The ten largest account for about 3.9% of the sample. The material sequenced was peripheral blood. Every receptor here comes from a man over 45 with acute or convalescent COVID-19.

This rearrangement joins TRBV12-3 or TRBV12-4 to TRBJ1-3; no clear D. V was shortened by 7 bases and J by 2 bases, with 6 bases between the two germline ends. The CDR3 has 12 amino acids. The CDR3 loop is CASTFTGNTIYF. The CDR3 nucleotides read TGTGCCAGCACTTTCACTGGAAACACCATATATTTT.

The chain couples TRBV6-6 to TRBJ2-3; 9 bases fit TRBD1. CDR1 and CDR2 (germline): MNHNY, SVGAGI (reference sequence). This CDR3 has 17 amino acids. Losses at the gene ends were 5 bases for V and 4 bases for J; bases not matched to a gene: 13. The chain's CDR3 is CASSQKQGAGRPDTQYF. The CDR3 bases are TGTGCCAGCAGTCAGAAACAGGGGGCGGGCAGACCAGATACGCAGTATTTT.

The chain links TRBV3-1 (or the pseudogene TRBV3-2) to TRBJ1-3; no definite D call. The CDR3 loop spans 15 amino acids. Looked up from germline, CDR1 is LGHDT and CDR2 is YNNKEL (reference sequence). The germline V and J ends were trimmed by 4 bases and 4 bases, with 14 bases remaining between them. The CDR3 sequence: CASSLPDTSGNTIYF. The DNA for the CDR3 is TGTGCCAGCAGCCTCCCAGACACGTCCGGAAACACCATATATTTT.

This clone showed up just a few times. The J gene is TRBJ2-3, the V gene TRBV6-5; 8 bases align to TRBD1. The CDR3 spans 15 residues. V shed 6 bases and J 0 bases; nucleotides not matched to a gene: 5. CDR1 and CDR2 (germline): MNHEY, SVGAGI. In DNA, the CDR3 is TGTGCCAGCAGACTTCGACAGGGGAGCACAGATACGCAGTATTTT. Translating it yields CASRLRQGSTDTQYF.

The CDR3 region is CTTASGEATYEQYF. Written as DNA, the CDR3 is TGCACCACAGCATCGGGAGAAGCAACCTACGAGCAGTACTTC. The chain is built from TRBV1 and TRBJ2-7; no check of the table's D call, TRBD2, against the DNA was made. TRBV1 is marked as a pseudogene. The CDR3 contains 14 residues.

This chain's CDR3 is CASSLRGGTTGELFF. DNA of the CDR3: TGTGCCAGCAGCCTAAGGGGGGGTACCACCGGGGAGCTGTTTTTT. The chain employs TRBV11-2 and TRBJ2-2; TRBD2 is a possible D gene (7 bases). CDR1 SGHAT and CDR2 FQNNGV come from the germline V gene. This CDR3 spans 15 amino acids. V lost 5 bases to trimming and J lost 4 bases, with 14 bases between them.

This clone has ten or more counts. This chain uses TRBV7-3 with TRBJ2-6; 9 positions match TRBD2. CDR1 SGHTA and CDR2 FQGTGA come from the germline V gene. With 2 bases clipped from V and 0 bases from J, the junction kept 11 bases outside the gene matches. The CDR3 runs to 20 residues. The CDR3 region is CASSLYPSLAGPSGANVLTF. The CDR3 nucleotides read TGTGCCAGCAGCTTATATCCCTCACTAGCGGGTCCCTCTGGGGCCAACGTCCTGACTTTC.

The V and J genes are TRBV3-1 (or the pseudogene TRBV3-2) and TRBJ1-6; the D is unclear. Germline V gene sequence: CDR1 LGHDT, CDR2 YNNKEL (reference sequence). The CDR3 is made up of 14 amino acids. V gave up 0 bases and J gave up 10 bases, with 10 bases separating them. This CDR3 is CASSQEAVGSPLHF. For the CDR3, the DNA is TGTGCCAGCAGCCAAGAAGCCGTGGGCTCACCCCTCCACTTT.

This clone occurred once. The V and J genes are TRBV5-1 and TRBJ2-1; 8 bases agree with TRBD2. The CDR3 totals 15 residues. Trimming took 3 bases from V and 4 from J; bases not matched to a gene: 6. Germline-derived CDR1 and CDR2 are SGHRS and YFSETQ. CDR3 in amino acids: CASSSPSGQYNEQFF. The DNA of the CDR3 is TGCGCCAGCAGCTCGCCTAGCGGGCAGTACAATGAGCAGTTCTTC.

This chain links TRBV5-1 with TRBJ2-5; 9 positions agree with TRBD2. V dropped 0 bases and J dropped 3; count of bases not matched to a gene: 6. Germline CDR1 is SGHRS and CDR2 is YFSETQ. This CDR3 has 16 amino acids. The CDR3 reads CASSLAGGRAKETQYF. As DNA, the CDR3 is TGCGCCAGCAGCTTGGCCGGCGGGAGGGCCAAAGAGACCCAGTACTTC. Complete variable domain (other parts from reference TRBV5-1 and TRBJ2-5): KAGVTQTPRYLIKTRGQQVTLSCSPISGHRSVSWYQQTPGQGLQFLFEYFSETQRNKGNFPGRFSGRQFSNSRSEMNVSTLELGDSALYLCASSLAGGRAKETQYFGPGTRLLVL.

This clone was recorded only once. The gene calls are TRBV2 and TRBJ1-1; no firm D call. In germline, CDR1 is SNHLY, CDR2 FYNNEI. This CDR3 has 13 amino acids. V was shortened by 8 bases and J by 1 base, with 11 bases between the two germline ends. In nucleotides, the CDR3 is TGTGCCAGCTCTAACGACTGGAACACTGAAGCTTTCTTT. As protein: CASSNDWNTEAFF.

The V call is TRBV20-1, the J call TRBJ1-1; no clear D. Germline CDR1 DFQATT, CDR2 SNEGSKA (reference sequence). The CDR3 runs 8 residues. V lost 7 bases and J 7 bases, leaving 4 bases between the germline ends. The CDR3 nucleotides are TGCAGTGTCCTTGAAGCTTTCTTT. As protein: CSVLEAFF.

The chain combines TRBV28 with TRBJ2-7, with a tentative D call TRBD2 (7 bases). Germline CDR1 reads MDHEN; CDR2 reads SYDVKM. V lost 5 bases and J lost 1, with 21 bases in between. This CDR3 comprises 17 residues. CDR3 in DNA: TGTGCCAGCAGTGCGTTGGGGGGGCTAGCGGTTTCCTACGAGCAGTACTTC. Translation: CASSALGGLAVSYEQYF.

This clone showed up just a few times. The chain couples TRBV7-9 to TRBJ1-4; D may be TRBD1 (6 bases). Per germline, CDR1 SEHNR and CDR2 FQNEAQ (reference sequence). V dropped 3 bases and J dropped 7 bases, with 18 bases sitting between them. CDR3 length: 16 residues. The CDR3 region is CASSLGDRPGGEKLFF. DNA for the CDR3: TGTGCCAGCAGCTTGGGTGACAGGCCGGGCGGTGAAAAACTGTTTTTT.

The rearrangement uses TRBV9 and TRBJ2-7; 11 nucleotides align to TRBD2. The CDR3 has 15 residues. CDR1 is SGDLS, CDR2 YYNGEE, per germline. Trimming at V came to 5 bases and at J to 4 bases, leaving 8 bases not matched to a gene. CDR3 region: CASRFTSGSGYEQYF. In DNA, the CDR3 is TGTGCCAGCAGGTTCACTAGCGGGAGCGGGTACGAGCAGTACTTC.

This chain uses TRBV11-2 with TRBJ1-6; 10 bases are shared with TRBD1. V gave up 7 bases and J gave up 7 bases; unmatched junction bases: 13. Looked up from germline, CDR1 is SGHAT and CDR2 is FQNNGV. The CDR3 is made up of 17 amino acids. CDR3 bases: TGTGCCAGCACCATCCTATTCCCGGGACAGGGGAATTCACCCCTCCACTTT. Its protein product is CASTILFPGQGNSPLHF.

This chain uses TRBV11-2 with TRBJ1-2, with TRBD1 as a possible D gene (6 bases). The CDR3 is made up of 13 amino acids. Germline CDR1 and CDR2: SGHAT and FQNNGV. Trimming left V 1 base short and J 5 bases short, with 8 bases between. The CDR3 region has the DNA TGTGCCAGCAGCTTAGGGACAGTATATGGCTACACCTTC. It yields the protein CASSLGTVYGYTF.

The rearrangement links TRBV6-1 to TRBJ1-2; D gene uncertain. This CDR3 comprises 15 residues. CDR1 is MNHNS, CDR2 SASEGT, per germline. Trimming stripped 3 bases from V and 8 bases from J, with 19 bases between. CDR3 in DNA: TGTGCCAGCAGTGATGTCTGGTCTCTGGGAGGCGGCTACACCTTC. Protein product: CASSDVWSLGGGYTF.

The chain couples TRBV5-1 to TRBJ1-2, with D possibly matching TRBD1 (6 bases). CDR3 length: 14 amino acids. The V end lost 1 base, the J end lost 7 bases, and 14 bases lay between the germline ends. Germline CDR1 is SGHRS and CDR2 is YFSETQ. The DNA of the CDR3 is TGCGCCAGCAGCTTGAACGACAGGAGCGGTGGCTACACCTTC. It encodes CASSLNDRSGGYTF. The whole variable domain, filled in from reference TRBV5-1 and TRBJ1-2, reads KAGVTQTPRYLIKTRGQQVTLSCSPISGHRSVSWYQQTPGQGLQFLFEYFSETQRNKGNFPGRFSGRQFSNSRSEMNVSTLELGDSALYLCASSLNDRSGGYTFGSGTRLTVV.

The gene calls are TRBV18 and TRBJ2-7, with 14 nucleotides matching TRBD2. Germline lookup yields CDR1 KGHSH and CDR2 LQKENI. The CDR3 loop spans 18 amino acids. Trimming removed 1 base from V and 3 bases from J; junction bases left unmatched: 8. CDR3 residues: CASSPLEGLAGGRYEQYF. The CDR3 region has the DNA TGTGCCAGCTCACCACTTGAAGGACTAGCGGGGGGCCGCTACGAGCAGTACTTC.

The chain couples TRBV28 to TRBJ2-7; D is ambiguous. The CDR3 is 12 residues long. The ends were cut back, 5 bases at V and 13 bases at J, with 18 bases in the middle. Germline CDR1 and CDR2: MDHEN and SYDVKM. The CDR3 coding sequence is TGTGCCAGCAGTACCACCGGGTTAAGGCAATACTTC. It translates to CASSTTGLRQYF.

This clone has a handful of counts. The chain carries TRBV5-8 and TRBJ1-5; 8 positions match TRBD1. V dropped 7 bases and J dropped 7; count of bases not matched to a gene: 10. In germline, CDR1 is SGHTS, CDR2 YDEGEE. The CDR3 spans 14 residues. The CDR3 nucleotides are TGTGCCAGCTCTGGATCAGGGGGCGGGCAGCCCCAGCATTTT. This translates into CASSGSGGGQPQHF.

The V call is TRBV2, the J call TRBJ2-3; 7 bases fit TRBD1. This CDR3 has 13 residues. Germline V lookup: CDR1 SNHLY, CDR2 FYNNEI. V lost 6 bases to trimming and J lost 2 bases; unmatched junction nucleotides: 2. CDR3 DNA sequence: TGTGCCAGCAGCGGACAGGTCACAGATACGCAGTATTTT. The encoded protein is CASSGQVTDTQYF.

Only one count was recorded for this clone. The chain is built from TRBV30 and TRBJ2-1; 10 bases align to TRBD2. CDR1 is GTSNPN and CDR2 is SVGIG in the germline V gene (reference sequence). This CDR3 contains 16 residues. J lost 5 bases, V lost 2 bases, and 9 bases had no gene match. The CDR3 is CAWSNSGRMFDNEQFF. CDR3 in DNA: TGTGCCTGGAGTAATAGCGGGAGGATGTTCGACAATGAGCAGTTCTTC. The whole variable domain, filled in from reference TRBV30 and TRBJ2-1, reads SQTIHQWPATLVQPVGSPLSLECTVEGTSNPNLYWYRQAAGRGLQLLFYSVGIGQISSEVPQNLSASRPQDRQFILSSKKLLLSDSGFYLCAWSNSGRMFDNEQFFGPGTRLTVL.

This chain links TRBV28 with TRBJ2-5, with D perhaps matching TRBD1 (6 bases). This CDR3 spans 15 amino acids. CDR1 and CDR2 from the germline V gene are MDHEN and SYDVKM. V was trimmed by 2 bases and J by 2 bases, leaving 12 bases between them. CDR3 nucleotide sequence: TGTGCCAGCAGTTTAGCAGGGGTAAGGCAAGAGACCCAGTACTTC. This sequence encodes CASSLAGVRQETQYF.

The chain carries TRBV6-5 and TRBJ1-1; 8 nucleotides agree with TRBD1. Losses at the gene ends were 5 bases for V and 5 bases for J; bases not matched to a gene: 7. The CDR3 runs to 14 residues. Germline V CDR1 and CDR2: MNHEY, SVGAGI. The CDR3 nucleotides are TGTGCCAGCAGTCCCTCAGGGGGCAGGACTGAAGCTTTCTTT. Translation: CASSPSGGRTEAFF.

The chain joins TRBV10-3 to TRBJ1-1; the D gene is possibly TRBD1 (6 bases). Trimming left V 10 bases short and J 0 bases short, with 15 bases between. Germline V gene lookup returns CDR1 ENHRY and CDR2 SYGVKD. The CDR3 consists of 14 residues. The CDR3 bases are TGTGCCACCAGGGGAGTTGTGGTGAACACTGAAGCTTTCTTT. It codes for CATRGVVVNTEAFF.